This T cell receptor beta chain emerged from a study of OX40 agonist ivuxolimab in advanced cancers. Study at large: Hepatocellular carcinoma, melanoma, renal cell or head and neck cancer affected the dose-escalation patients. At about 81% male, the cohort had a mean age of 60 years, ranging from about 23 to 79. Study outcomes and limitations: Determination of antigen specificity was not performed for the expanded peripheral T cells. CD8+ T cells were the subset that, on average, had more expanded clones than CD4+.

Assay: immunoSEQ multiplex PCR; the TCRdb copy retains only in-frame clones and omits some. Of about 52,000 clones in the sample, approximately 92% were seen once. CDR3 length: 15 residues. CDR1 SGHKS and CDR2 YYEKEE come from the germline V gene (reference sequence). V shed 3 bases and J 3 bases; nucleotides not matched to a gene: 8. For this clone: Its target is unknown.

Sequencing used CD4+ or CD8+ T cells sorted from blood, obtained in a trial of the OX40 agonist ivuxolimab. The rearrangement uses TRBV5-5 and TRBJ2-7; 8 bases agree with TRBD2. This clonotype was obtained from an adult with an advanced solid tumor such as melanoma, head and neck, liver or kidney cancer. The CDR3 DNA reads as TGTGCCAGCAGCTCAGGAGCGGGAGCCGTCTACGAGCAGTACTTC. Residues: CASSSGAGAVYEQYF. Complete variable domain (other parts from reference TRBV5-5 and TRBJ2-7): DAGVTQSPTHLIKTRGQQVTLRCSPISGHKSVSWYQQVLGQGPQFIFQYYEKEERGRGNFPDRFSARQFPNYSSELNVNALLLGDSALYLCASSSGAGAVYEQYFGPGTRLTVT.